These 5 T cell receptor beta chains were sequenced from one sample in a study of T cells in Graves' hyperthyroidism and ophthalmopathy (dated by TCRdb to about 2019). Preparation of the library involved multiplex PCR. The run used an Illumina HiSeq 2000. The TCR beta CDR3 regions were amplified from the RNA transcripts. For the first round of RT-PCR on the TCR CDR3, the HTBI primer set was used together with the Qiagen OneStep RT-PCR kit. The public reads were reprocessed in TCRdb via fastp at Q25 and MiXCR, keeping in-frame beta chains. Each CDR3 protein appears once, grouped with its most common genes and DNA. The sample table contains around 620,000 distinct CDR3 sequences; only one count was recorded for over 12% of them. Of the sample, more than 6% is held by the ten largest clones. Sequenced: blood. These receptors all come from a woman aged 18-29 years with Graves' ophthalmopathy.

The table lists this clonotype with many counts. The chain employs TRBV27 and TRBJ2-1; the D is unclear. V was shortened by 0 bases and J by 5 bases, with 2 bases between the two germline ends. Germline V gene lookup returns CDR1 MNHEY and CDR2 SMNVEV (reference sequence). The CDR3 is made up of 12 amino acids. The CDR3 here is CASSLSNNEQFF. In nucleotides, the CDR3 is TGTGCCAGCAGTTTATCGAACAATGAGCAGTTCTTC.

The rearrangement links TRBV28 to TRBJ2-2, with D tentatively TRBD1 (5 bases). The CDR3 has 13 residues. The germline gives CDR1 MDHEN, CDR2 SYDVKM. The V and J ends lost 6 bases and 4 bases respectively, with 9 bases between them. The DNA of the CDR3 is TGTGCCAGCAGCGACCAGGGCACCGGGGAGCTGTTTTTT. This codes for CASSDQGTGELFF.

This chain joins TRBV19 and TRBJ2-1, with D perhaps matching TRBD2 (6 bases). Germline-derived CDR1 and CDR2 are LNHDA and SQIVND (reference sequence). CDR3 length: 15 amino acids. Trimming took off 6 bases at V and 7 bases at J, with 19 bases between the two ends. Here the CDR3 DNA reads TGTGCCAGTAGCCGGTGGGGGGATTGGTGGAATGAGCAGTTCTTC. Residues: CASSRWGDWWNEQFF. The full variable domain, completed using reference TRBV19 and TRBJ2-1, is DGGITQSPKYLFRKEGQNVTLSCEQNLNHDAMYWYRQDPGQGLRLIYYSQIVNDFQKGDIAEGYSVSREKKESFPLTVTSAQKNPTAFYLCASSRWGDWWNEQFFGPGTRLTVL.

This clonotype showed up many times. V usage is TRBV9 and J usage is TRBJ2-1; D is perhaps TRBD2 (6 bases). The V and J ends lost 1 base and 6 bases respectively, with 20 bases between them. This CDR3 has 17 residues. Germline loops: CDR1 SGDLS, CDR2 YYNGEE. In nucleotides, the CDR3 is TGTGCCAGCAGCGTATCTACCGGGACTCCCGCCGGCAATGAGCAGTTCTTC. Translating it yields CASSVSTGTPAGNEQFF.

This clonotype was observed a few times. The gene calls are TRBV28 and TRBJ2-1; 8 bases map to TRBD2. From germline, CDR1 is MDHEN and CDR2 SYDVKM. V was clipped by 1 base and J by 2 bases; unmatched bases: 1. The CDR3 extends over 15 amino acids. The CDR3 sequence: CASSLYGRAYNEQFF. As DNA, the CDR3 is TGTGCCAGCAGTTTATACGGGAGGGCCTACAATGAGCAGTTCTTC.